The present T cell receptor (beta chain) was sequenced within a study of blood T cell repertoires in COVID-19 (TCRdb year 2020). Looking at the study overall: Collaborator samples came from the United States, Italy and Spain and covered acute and convalescent phases of COVID-19. The repertoires were released in a freely available public database intended as a resource for research on the immune response to SARS-CoV-2. Where available, HLA class I and class II types were obtained from metadata supplied by the sample provider rather than from assay-based typing. Deeply sampled blood TCRbeta repertoires from subjects exposed to, actively infected with, or recovered from COVID-19 were included in the dataset. The samples were drawn from two sources: the first 160 participants of the ongoing ImmuneRACE study, and 950 to 1,500 subjects contributed by 6 global collaborators. Sample metadata almost always included a de-identified subject ID, COVID-19 status, age in years and sex. The prospective study material was composed of cDNA or gDNA derived from T cells, B-cell-depleted T cells, or PBMCs. What the authors observed across the whole study: Clinical and demographic metadata were provided uncurated, with the amount varying by source and participant.

The immunoSEQ Assay, a bias-controlled multiplex PCR, was used to amplify TCRbeta CDR3 regions from genomic DNA. As for the original processing: Within the assay, amplification of reference gene primers was used to estimate how many nucleated cells each sample contained. Sequence reads were collapsed and filtered to measure the absolute abundance of every unique TCRbeta CDR3 rearrangement. For each sample, productive Simpson clonality was calculated by taking the square root of Simpson's diversity index across productive rearrangements. In its TCRdb copy, this immuneACCESS table keeps in-frame sequences only and misses some clones. Where compared with another copy, unresolved V genes explain less than half of these, and the others have no known cause. V and J calls plus clone size are reproduced from that table; the DNA served to infer D and trimming. This sample gives about 50,000 clones in total; roughly 90% of them show up just once. Around 10% of the sample lies in the top ten.

Note on this clone: Its target antigen remains unknown. No much larger clone exists at a distance of one base, and base qualities are not known.

Collaborating institutions collected whole blood in K2EDTA tubes following their own protocols. For TCRbeta analysis, collaborators shipped samples as frozen whole blood, isolated PBMCs, or DNA extracted from either of those sample types. CDR1 and CDR2 were assigned from the germline V gene as ENHRY and SYGVKD. V and J are trimmed by 3 bases and 2 bases, and the gene matches miss 6 bases of the junction. Measured from the cysteine to the phenylalanine, the CDR3 is 15 residues long. This entry keeps only the CDR3 DNA: 45 bases, framed from base 1. This TCR was recovered from a woman aged 80 or older with acute or convalescent COVID-19. The V gene is TRBV10-3 and the J gene is TRBJ1-2; TRBD1 fits 7 bases in the junction. The sequenced sample consisted of peripheral blood. The base sequence is TGTGCCATCAGTGACCTCGGGACAGCCAACTATGGCTACACCTTC. This gives the protein CAISDLGTANYGYTF.